The clone carrying this TCR beta chain was observed many times. Its antigen is undetermined. The V gene's germline CDR1 is MNHEY and CDR2 SVGAGI. This CDR3 is built from 17 residues. Trimming cost V 0 bases and J 2 bases; bases outside gene matches: 5. This sample is drawn from a study of CD8 T cells in ankylosing spondylitis. Points from the study as a whole: Ankylosing spondylitis blood appeared to carry a characteristic TCR beta motif of roughly 8 highly homologous variants. Disease-linked clones reportedly showed significant enrichment in matched ankylosing spondylitis synovial fluid. There were earlier reports of some motif variants in reactive arthritis synovial fluid and blood.

It was by quantitative 5'-RACE with molecular barcodes that TCR beta libraries were made. From the 5' RACE reads, TCRdb called clonotypes with MiXCR, one entry per CDR3 protein. The sample has some 130,000 distinct CDR3 sequences; 9.3% are singletons. The J gene is TRBJ2-1, the V gene TRBV6-5, with 9 bases identical to TRBD2. Sequenced sample: blood, either unsorted or a sorted T cell fraction (not recorded which). The sequence came from a male donor with ankylosing spondylitis or in good health (not recorded which). In nucleotides, the CDR3 is TGTGCCAGCAGTTACTCCACGACTAGCGGAACCTACAATGAGCAGTTCTTC. Amino acids: CASSYSTTSGTYNEQFF.